The sample holds one count of the clone carrying this T cell receptor (beta chain). This record belongs to a study of PD-1 and CTLA-4 blockade in melanoma. The repertoire was sequenced with immunoSEQ multiplex PCR; TCRdb's copy has only in-frame clones and lacks some. The sample contains under 13,000 clones, roughly four fifths of which appear only once. The germline gives CDR1 SGHDT, CDR2 YYEEEE. The CDR3 totals 14 residues. V gave up 2 bases and J gave up 2 bases, with 11 bases separating them. The sequence was obtained from a human donor with melanoma. The sequences come from CD8+ T cells from peripheral blood, collected from a patient given anti-PD-1 treatment. The rearrangement uses TRBV5-6 and TRBJ2-7; D not certain. CDR3 loop: CASSFTGKTYEQYF. The CDR3 DNA follows: TGTGCCAGCAGCTTTACGGGCAAGACCTACGAGCAGTACTTC. Supplemented by reference TRBV5-6 and TRBJ2-7, the full variable domain reads DAGVTQSPTHLIKTRGQQVTLRCSPKSGHDTVSWYQQALGQGPQFIFQYYEEEERQRGNFPDRFSGHQFPNYSSELNVNALLLGDSALYLCASSFTGKTYEQYFGPGTRLTVT.